Here is one T cell receptor beta chain with its context. Germline-derived CDR1 and CDR2 are SGHTA and FQGNSA. The trim removed 3 bases at V and 6 bases at J, leaving 2 bases unmatched. The CDR3 length is 13 residues. The protocol was immunoSEQ multiplex PCR, while the TCRdb copy is restricted to in-frame clones and leaves out a portion. The sample yields some 150,000 clones, roughly 77% seen once. This record belongs to a study of blood T cell repertoires in COVID-19. Study details: Samples of COVID-19 (acute and convalescent) were obtained from the United States, Italy and Spain.

This clonotype originated in a woman in her 70s with COVID-19, enrolled during active disease. The chain employs TRBV7-2 and TRBJ1-1; TRBD1 matches 9 bases. Sequencing was carried out using peripheral blood. Here the CDR3 DNA reads TGTGCCAGCAGCTTCACAGGGGGCCCTGAAGCTTTCTTT. Its translation is CASSFTGGPEAFF.